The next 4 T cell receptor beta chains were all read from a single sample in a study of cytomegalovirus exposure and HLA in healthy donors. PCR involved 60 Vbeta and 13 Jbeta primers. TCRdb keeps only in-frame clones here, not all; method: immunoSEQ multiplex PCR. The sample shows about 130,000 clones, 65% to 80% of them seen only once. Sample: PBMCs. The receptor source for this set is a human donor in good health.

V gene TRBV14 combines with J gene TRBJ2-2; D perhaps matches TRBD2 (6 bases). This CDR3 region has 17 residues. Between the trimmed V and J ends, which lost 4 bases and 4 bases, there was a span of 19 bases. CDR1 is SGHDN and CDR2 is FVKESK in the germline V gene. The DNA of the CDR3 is TGTGCCAGCAGCCGCGTCGGGACTGGACGAGGCACCGGGGAGCTGTTTTTT. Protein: CASSRVGTGRGTGELFF.

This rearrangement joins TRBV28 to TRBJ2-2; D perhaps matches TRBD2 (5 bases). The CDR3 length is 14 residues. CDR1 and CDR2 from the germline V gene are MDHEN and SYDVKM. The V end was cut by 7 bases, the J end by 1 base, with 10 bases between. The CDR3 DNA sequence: TGTGCCAGCAAATTTGAGGGGAACACCGGGGAGCTGTTTTTT. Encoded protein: CASKFEGNTGELFF.

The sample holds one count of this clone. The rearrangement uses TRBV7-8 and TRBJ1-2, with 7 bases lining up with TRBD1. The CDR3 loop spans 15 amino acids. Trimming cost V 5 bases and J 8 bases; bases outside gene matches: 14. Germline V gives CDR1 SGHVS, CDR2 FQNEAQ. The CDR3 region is CASSGRQGFREGYTF. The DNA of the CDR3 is TGTGCCAGCAGCGGGAGACAGGGTTTCCGGGAGGGCTACACCTTC.

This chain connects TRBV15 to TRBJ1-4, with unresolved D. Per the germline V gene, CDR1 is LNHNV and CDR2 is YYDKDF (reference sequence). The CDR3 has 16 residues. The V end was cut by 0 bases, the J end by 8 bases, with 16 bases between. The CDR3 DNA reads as TGTGCCACCAGCAGAGATTTAACCAGTTTAAACGAAAAACTGTTTTTT. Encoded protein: CATSRDLTSLNEKLFF.